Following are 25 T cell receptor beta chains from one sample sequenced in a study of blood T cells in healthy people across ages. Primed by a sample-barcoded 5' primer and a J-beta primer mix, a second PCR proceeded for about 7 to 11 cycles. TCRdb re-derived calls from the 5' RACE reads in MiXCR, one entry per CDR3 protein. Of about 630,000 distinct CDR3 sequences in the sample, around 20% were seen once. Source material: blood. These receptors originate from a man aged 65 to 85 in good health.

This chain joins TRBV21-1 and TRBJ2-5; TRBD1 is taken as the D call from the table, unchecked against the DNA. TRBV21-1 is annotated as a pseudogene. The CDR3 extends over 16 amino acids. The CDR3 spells CASSNGGAIPQETQYF. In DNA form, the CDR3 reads TGTGCCAGCAGCAATGGGGGGGCGATACCCCAAGAGACCCAGTACTTC.

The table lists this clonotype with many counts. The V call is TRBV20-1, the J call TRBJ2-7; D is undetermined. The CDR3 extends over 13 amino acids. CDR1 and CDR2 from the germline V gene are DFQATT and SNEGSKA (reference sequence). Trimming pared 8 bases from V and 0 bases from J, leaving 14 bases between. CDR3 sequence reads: CSLIPLSSYEQYF. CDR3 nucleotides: TGCAGTCTAATCCCCTTGAGCTCCTACGAGCAGTACTTC.

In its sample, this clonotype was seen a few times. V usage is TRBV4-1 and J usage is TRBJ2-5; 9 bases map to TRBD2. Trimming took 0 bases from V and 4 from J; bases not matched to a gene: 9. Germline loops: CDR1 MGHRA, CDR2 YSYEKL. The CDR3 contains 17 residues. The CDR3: CASSQEILREGRETQYF. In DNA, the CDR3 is TGCGCCAGCAGCCAAGAGATTCTGCGGGAGGGCCGAGAGACCCAGTACTTC.

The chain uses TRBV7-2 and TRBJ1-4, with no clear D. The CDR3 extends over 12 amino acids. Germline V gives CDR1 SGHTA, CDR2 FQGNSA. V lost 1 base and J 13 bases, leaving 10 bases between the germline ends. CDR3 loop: CASSLDRARLFF. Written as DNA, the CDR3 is TGTGCCAGCAGCTTAGATCGGGCCCGACTGTTTTTT.

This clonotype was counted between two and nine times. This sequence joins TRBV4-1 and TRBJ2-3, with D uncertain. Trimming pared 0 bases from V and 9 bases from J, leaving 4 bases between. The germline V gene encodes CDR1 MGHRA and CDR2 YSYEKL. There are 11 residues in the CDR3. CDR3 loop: CASSQERTQYF. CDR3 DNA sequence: TGCGCCAGCAGCCAAGAACGAACGCAGTATTTT.

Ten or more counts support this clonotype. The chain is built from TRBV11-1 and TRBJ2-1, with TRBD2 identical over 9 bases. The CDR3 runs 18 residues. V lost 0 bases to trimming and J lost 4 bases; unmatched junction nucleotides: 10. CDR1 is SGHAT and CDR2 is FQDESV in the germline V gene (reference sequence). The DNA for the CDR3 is TGTGCCAGCAGCTTAGCAGCCCGGAGACTAGCGGATTACAATGAGCAGTTCTTC. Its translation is CASSLAARRLADYNEQFF.

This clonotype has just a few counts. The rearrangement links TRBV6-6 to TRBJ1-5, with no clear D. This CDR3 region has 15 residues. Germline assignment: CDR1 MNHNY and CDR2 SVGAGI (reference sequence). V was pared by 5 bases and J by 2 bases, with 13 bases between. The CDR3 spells CASSTNGGGNQPQHF. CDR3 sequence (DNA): TGTGCCAGCAGTACCAATGGCGGTGGCAATCAGCCCCAGCATTTT.

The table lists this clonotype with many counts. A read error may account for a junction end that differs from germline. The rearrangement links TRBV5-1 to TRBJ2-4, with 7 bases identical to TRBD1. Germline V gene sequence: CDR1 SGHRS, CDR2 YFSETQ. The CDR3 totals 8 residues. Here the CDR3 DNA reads TGCGCCAGCAGCTTACAGGGGTTC. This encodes CASSLQGF.

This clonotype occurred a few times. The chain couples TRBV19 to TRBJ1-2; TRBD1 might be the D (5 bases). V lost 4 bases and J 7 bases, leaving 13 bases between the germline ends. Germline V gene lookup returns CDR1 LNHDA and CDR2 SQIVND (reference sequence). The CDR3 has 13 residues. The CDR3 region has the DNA TGTGCCAGTAGTACTGGGGACCAATTTGGCTACACCTTC. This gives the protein CASSTGDQFGYTF. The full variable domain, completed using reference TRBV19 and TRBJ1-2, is DGGITQSPKYLFRKEGQNVTLSCEQNLNHDAMYWYRQDPGQGLRLIYYSQIVNDFQKGDIAEGYSVSREKKESFPLTVTSAQKNPTAFYLCASSTGDQFGYTFGSGTRLTVV.

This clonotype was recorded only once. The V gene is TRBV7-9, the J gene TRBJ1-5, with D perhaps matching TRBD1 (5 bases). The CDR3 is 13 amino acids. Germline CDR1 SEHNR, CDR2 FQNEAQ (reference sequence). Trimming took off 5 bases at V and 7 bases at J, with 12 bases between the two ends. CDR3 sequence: CASSAGLEQPQHF. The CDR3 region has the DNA TGTGCCAGCAGCGCAGGGTTGGAACAGCCCCAGCATTTT.

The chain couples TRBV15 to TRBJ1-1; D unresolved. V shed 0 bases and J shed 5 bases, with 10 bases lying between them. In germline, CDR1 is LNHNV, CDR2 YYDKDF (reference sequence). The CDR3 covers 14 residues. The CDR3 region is CATSRDEKGTEAFF. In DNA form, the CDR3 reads TGTGCCACCAGCAGAGATGAGAAGGGAACTGAAGCTTTCTTT.

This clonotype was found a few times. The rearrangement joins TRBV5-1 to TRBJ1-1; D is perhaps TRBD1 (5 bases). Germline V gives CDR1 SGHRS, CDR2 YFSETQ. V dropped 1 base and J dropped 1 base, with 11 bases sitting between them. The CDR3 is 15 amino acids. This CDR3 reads CASSLPGLTNTEAFF. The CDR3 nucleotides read TGCGCCAGCAGCTTGCCGGGACTCACGAACACTGAAGCTTTCTTT. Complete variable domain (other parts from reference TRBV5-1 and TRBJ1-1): KAGVTQTPRYLIKTRGQQVTLSCSPISGHRSVSWYQQTPGQGLQFLFEYFSETQRNKGNFPGRFSGRQFSNSRSEMNVSTLELGDSALYLCASSLPGLTNTEAFFGQGTRLTVV.

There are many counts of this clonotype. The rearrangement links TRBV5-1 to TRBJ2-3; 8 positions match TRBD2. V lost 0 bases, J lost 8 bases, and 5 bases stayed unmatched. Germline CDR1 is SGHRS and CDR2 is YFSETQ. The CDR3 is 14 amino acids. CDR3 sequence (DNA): TGCGCCAGCAGCTTGGCCGAGAGCGGGGGTACGCAGTATTTT. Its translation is CASSLAESGGTQYF.

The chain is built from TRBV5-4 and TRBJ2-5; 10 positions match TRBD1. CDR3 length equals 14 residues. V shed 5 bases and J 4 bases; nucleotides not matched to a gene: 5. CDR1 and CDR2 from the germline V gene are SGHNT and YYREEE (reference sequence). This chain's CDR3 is CASSRQGAGETQYF. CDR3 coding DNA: TGTGCCAGCAGTCGACAGGGGGCGGGAGAGACCCAGTACTTC.

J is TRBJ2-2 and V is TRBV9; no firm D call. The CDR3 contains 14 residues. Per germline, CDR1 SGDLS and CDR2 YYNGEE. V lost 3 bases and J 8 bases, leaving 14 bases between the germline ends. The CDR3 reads CASSAGPVIGELFF. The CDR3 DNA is TGTGCCAGCAGCGCTGGTCCAGTTATTGGGGAGCTGTTTTTT.

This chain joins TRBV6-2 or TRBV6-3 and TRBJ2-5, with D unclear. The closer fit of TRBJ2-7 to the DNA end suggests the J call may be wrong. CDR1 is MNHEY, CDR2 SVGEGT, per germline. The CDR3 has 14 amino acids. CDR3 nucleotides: TGTGCCAGCAGTTACTCGGGAAAGGCCTACGAGCAGTACTTC. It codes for CASSYSGKAYEQYF.

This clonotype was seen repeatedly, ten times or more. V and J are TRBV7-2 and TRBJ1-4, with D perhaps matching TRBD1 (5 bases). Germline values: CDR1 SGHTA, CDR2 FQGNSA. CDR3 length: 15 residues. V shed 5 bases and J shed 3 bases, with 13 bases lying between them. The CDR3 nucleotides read TGTGCCAGCAGCCTAATACAGGAGCCTAATGAAAAACTGTTTTTT. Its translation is CASSLIQEPNEKLFF.

The CDR3 protein is CASKGGGGTYNEQFF. Here the CDR3 DNA reads TGTGCCAGTAAGGGGGGGGGCGGAACCTACAATGAGCAGTTCTTC. The V gene is TRBV6-6, the J gene TRBJ2-5; a weak D match, TRBD2 (7 bases). TRBJ2-1 matches the DNA end more closely, so the J call is doubtful. There are 15 residues in the CDR3. Per the germline V gene, CDR1 is MNHNY and CDR2 is SVGAGI (reference sequence).

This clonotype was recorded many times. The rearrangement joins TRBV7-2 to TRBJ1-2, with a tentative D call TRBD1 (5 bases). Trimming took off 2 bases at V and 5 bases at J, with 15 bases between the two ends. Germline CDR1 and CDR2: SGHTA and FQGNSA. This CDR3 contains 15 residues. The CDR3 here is CASSLSHGGLYGYTF. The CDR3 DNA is TGTGCCAGCAGCTTATCTCACGGGGGTCTGTATGGCTACACCTTC.

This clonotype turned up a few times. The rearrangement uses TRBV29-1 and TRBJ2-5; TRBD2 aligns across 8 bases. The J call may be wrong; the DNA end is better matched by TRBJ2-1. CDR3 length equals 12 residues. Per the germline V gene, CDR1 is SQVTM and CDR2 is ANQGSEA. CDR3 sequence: CSAAGTSHEQFF. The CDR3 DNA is TGCAGCGCCGCCGGGACTAGTCATGAGCAGTTCTTC.

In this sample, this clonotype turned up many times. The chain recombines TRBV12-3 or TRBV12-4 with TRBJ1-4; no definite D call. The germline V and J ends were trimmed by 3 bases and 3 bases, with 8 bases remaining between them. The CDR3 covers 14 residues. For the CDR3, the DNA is TGTGCCAGCAGTTTTCCCGGATCTAATGAAAAACTGTTTTTT. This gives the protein CASSFPGSNEKLFF.

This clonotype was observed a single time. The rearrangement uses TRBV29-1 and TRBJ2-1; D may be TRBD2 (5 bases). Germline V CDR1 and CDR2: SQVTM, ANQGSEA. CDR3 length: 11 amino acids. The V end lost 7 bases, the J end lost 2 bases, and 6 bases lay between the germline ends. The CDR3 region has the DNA TGCAGCGAGAGGGCCTACAATGAGCAGTTCTTC. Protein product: CSERAYNEQFF.

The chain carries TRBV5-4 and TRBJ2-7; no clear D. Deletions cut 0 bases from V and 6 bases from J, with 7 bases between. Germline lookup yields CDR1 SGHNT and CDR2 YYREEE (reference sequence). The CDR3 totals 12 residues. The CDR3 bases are TGTGCCAGCAGCTTGGAGACGGGCGAGCAGTACTTC. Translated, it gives CASSLETGEQYF.

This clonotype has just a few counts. CDR3 DNA sequence: TGCGCCAGCCGGGGGATTCGGGGCACAGATACGCAGTATTTT. Translating it yields CASRGIRGTDTQYF. V is TRBV10-2 and J is TRBJ2-3; weak D call: TRBD2 (6 bases). The V gene's germline CDR1 is WSHSY and CDR2 SAAADI. Trimming left V 8 bases short and J 1 base short, with 13 bases between. The CDR3 has 14 amino acids.

The CDR3, as DNA: TGTGCCAGCAGCGTAGGGGCGACAGACTTCCAAGAGACCCAGTACTTC. Protein: CASSVGATDFQETQYF. V usage is TRBV9 and J usage is TRBJ2-5; D possibly corresponds to TRBD1 (5 bases). V was pared by 0 bases and J by 1 base, with 13 bases between. Germline V gene lookup returns CDR1 SGDLS and CDR2 YYNGEE. This CDR3 contains 16 residues.